The 13 T cell receptor beta chains below all came from one sample that was sequenced in a study of blood T cell repertoires in COVID-19. The assay was immunoSEQ multiplex PCR, and TCRdb's table has in-frame clones only and misses some. The table has under 200,000 clones, around 90% seen once. Sequenced sample: peripheral blood. Every receptor here comes from a man in his sixties with COVID-19, enrolled during active disease.

This chain uses TRBV7-2 with TRBJ1-2; D call uncertain. Trimming stripped 6 bases from V and 5 bases from J, with 19 bases between. The CDR3 contains 15 residues. Germline V gene sequence: CDR1 SGHTA, CDR2 FQGNSA. The CDR3 protein is CASRPNVRVQYGYTF. As DNA, the CDR3 is TGTGCCAGCAGACCTAATGTTCGGGTTCAGTATGGCTACACCTTC.

The chain recombines TRBV11-2 with TRBJ1-1; D gene uncertain. The ends were cut back, 7 bases at V and 1 base at J, with 7 bases in the middle. Per germline, CDR1 SGHAT and CDR2 FQNNGV. This CDR3 spans 12 amino acids. The CDR3: CASTPQNTEAFF. CDR3 coding DNA: TGTGCCAGCACCCCCCAGAACACTGAAGCTTTCTTT.

This clone was recorded once. V and J are TRBV6-6 and TRBJ1-2; possibly TRBD1 for D (5 bases). The V end was cut by 6 bases, the J end by 1 base, with 15 bases between. The CDR3 covers 15 residues. CDR1 and CDR2 from the germline V gene are MNHNY and SVGAGI (reference sequence). In nucleotides, the CDR3 is TGTGCCAGCAGGGATACAGGAGCACTTAACTATGGCTACACCTTC. It translates to CASRDTGALNYGYTF.

The rearrangement uses TRBV6-6 and TRBJ2-2; 7 nucleotides align to TRBD1. The CDR3 extends over 14 amino acids. The germline V gene has CDR1 MNHNY and CDR2 SVGAGI (reference sequence). V shed 7 bases and J 8 bases; nucleotides not matched to a gene: 10. The chain's CDR3 is CASNLRQGSGELFF. The DNA for the CDR3 is TGTGCCAGCAACTTGCGACAGGGTAGTGGGGAGCTGTTTTTT.

Points on this clone: Additional DNA sequences in this sample encode the identical CDR3. This chain links TRBV7-3 with TRBJ2-1; 7 nucleotides agree with TRBD2. Germline loops: CDR1 SGHTA, CDR2 FQGTGA. This CDR3 is 17 amino acids long. V lost 1 base and J lost 0; bases outside the gene matches: 6. CDR3 in DNA: TGTGCCAGCAGCTTAATCGGAGGCGGGAGCTCCTACAATGAGCAGTTCTTC. This translates into CASSLIGGGSSYNEQFF. Using reference TRBV7-3 and TRBJ2-1 for the parts outside the CDR3, the full variable domain is GAGVSQTPSNKVTEKGKYVELRCDPISGHTALYWYRQSLGQGPEFLIYFQGTGAADDSGLPNDRFFAVRPEGSVSTLKIQRTERGDSAVYLCASSLIGGGSSYNEQFFGPGTRLTVL.

The rearrangement joins TRBV6-5 to TRBJ2-7, with 9 bases that match TRBD1. The CDR3 length is 15 residues. J was trimmed by 2 bases and V by 6 bases; bases with no gene match: 8. The V gene's germline CDR1 is MNHEY and CDR2 SVGAGI. The CDR3 loop is CASRGGQGFPYEQYF. In DNA, the CDR3 is TGTGCCAGCAGGGGCGGACAGGGGTTTCCCTACGAGCAGTACTTC.

The chain carries TRBV7-9 and TRBJ2-7, with D perhaps matching TRBD2 (6 bases). V lost 3 bases and J lost 4, with 13 bases in between. Germline CDR1 SEHNR, CDR2 FQNEAQ (reference sequence). CDR3 length: 14 residues. As DNA, the CDR3 is TGTGCCAGCAGCTTGGGGACTCTGCAATACGAGCAGTACTTC. This translates into CASSLGTLQYEQYF.

The chain combines TRBV5-1 with TRBJ1-1; D call uncertain. This CDR3 region has 16 residues. The V gene lost 0 bases and the J gene lost 1 base, with 13 bases spanning the gap. CDR1 SGHRS and CDR2 YFSETQ come from the germline V gene. CDR3 loop: CASSLGSSIRNTEAFF. As DNA, the CDR3 is TGCGCCAGCAGCTTGGGTAGCTCTATCCGGAACACTGAAGCTTTCTTT.

The chain has TRBV5-1 and TRBJ2-5, with D tentatively TRBD1 (6 bases). Trimming stripped 4 bases from V and 0 bases from J, with 10 bases between. CDR3 size: 14 residues. Germline assignment: CDR1 SGHRS and CDR2 YFSETQ. Here the CDR3 DNA reads TGCGCCAGCAGCCTGAGACAGGACCAAGAGACCCAGTACTTC. Translated: CASSLRQDQETQYF. Full variable domain (remainder filled in from reference TRBV5-1 and TRBJ2-5): KAGVTQTPRYLIKTRGQQVTLSCSPISGHRSVSWYQQTPGQGLQFLFEYFSETQRNKGNFPGRFSGRQFSNSRSEMNVSTLELGDSALYLCASSLRQDQETQYFGPGTRLLVL.

The rearrangement links TRBV7-2 to TRBJ2-7, with 7 bases lining up with TRBD2. CDR3 length: 15 residues. The trim removed 6 bases at V and 0 bases at J, leaving 8 bases unmatched. In germline, CDR1 is SGHTA, CDR2 FQGNSA. The CDR3 reads CASRSASGGSYEQYF. The CDR3 DNA sequence: TGTGCCAGCAGGTCGGCTAGCGGTGGCTCCTACGAGCAGTACTTC.

This rearrangement joins TRBV9 to TRBJ1-2; D call uncertain. The CDR3 covers 16 residues. Trimming pared 2 bases from V and 6 bases from J, leaving 20 bases between. The germline CDR1 and CDR2 sequences are SGDLS and YYNGEE. Here the CDR3 reads CASSVLPDPRRDGYTF. Written as DNA, the CDR3 is TGTGCCAGCAGCGTTCTACCTGACCCGAGGAGAGATGGCTACACCTTC.

The chain recombines TRBV11-2 with TRBJ1-1; D gene ambiguous. The V gene's germline CDR1 is SGHAT and CDR2 FQNNGV. V was pared by 5 bases and J by 6 bases, with 10 bases between. This CDR3 is 12 amino acids long. The CDR3 sequence is CASSQTLAEAFF. CDR3 DNA sequence: TGTGCCAGCAGCCAAACATTGGCTGAAGCTTTCTTT.

The chain employs TRBV4-3 and TRBJ1-1, with D possibly TRBD1 on 5 matching bases. This CDR3 spans 15 amino acids. Germline values: CDR1 LGHNA, CDR2 YSLEER. V was shortened by 0 bases and J by 0 bases, with 8 bases between the two germline ends. The CDR3 nucleotides are TGCGCCAGCAGCCAAGAAAAGGGGTTGAACACTGAAGCTTTCTTT. Its translation is CASSQEKGLNTEAFF.